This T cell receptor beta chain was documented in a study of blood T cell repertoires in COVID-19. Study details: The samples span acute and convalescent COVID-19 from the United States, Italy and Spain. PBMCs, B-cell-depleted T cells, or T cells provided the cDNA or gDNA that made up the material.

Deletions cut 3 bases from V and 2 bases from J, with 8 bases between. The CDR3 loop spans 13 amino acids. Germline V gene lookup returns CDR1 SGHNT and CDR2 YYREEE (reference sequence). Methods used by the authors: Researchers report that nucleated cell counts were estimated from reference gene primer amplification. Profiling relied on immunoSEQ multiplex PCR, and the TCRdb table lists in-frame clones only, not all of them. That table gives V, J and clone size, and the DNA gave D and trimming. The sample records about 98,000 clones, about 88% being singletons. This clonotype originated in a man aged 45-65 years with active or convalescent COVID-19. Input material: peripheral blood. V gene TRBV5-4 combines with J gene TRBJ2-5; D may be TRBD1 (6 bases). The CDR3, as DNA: TGTGCCAGCAGCTCAGGGGAACAAGAGACCCAGTACTTC. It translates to CASSSGEQETQYF.